Presented here are 18 T cell receptor beta chains from one specimen sequenced in a study of early T cells in non-severe SARS-CoV-2 infection. MiXCR, applied by TCRdb to the 5' RACE reads, yields one record per CDR3 protein. The sample contains about 55,000 distinct CDR3 sequences, about 13% of which appear only once. Sequenced material: whole blood, taken at baseline. Every receptor here comes from an adult who was a healthcare worker with PCR-confirmed SARS-CoV-2 infection or an uninfected control (not recorded which).

This chain links TRBV7-6 with TRBJ2-4; 7 nucleotides line up with TRBD1. The length of the CDR3 is 14 residues. V lost 5 bases, J lost 6 bases, and 7 bases stayed unmatched. Per the germline V gene, CDR1 is SGHVS and CDR2 is FNYEAQ. DNA for the CDR3: TGTGCCAGCAGCCGGGACAGAACGACAAACATTCAGTACTTC. Encoded protein: CASSRDRTTNIQYF.

This clonotype showed up just a few times. The genes are TRBV9 and TRBJ1-6; D gene unclear. This CDR3 region has 12 residues. CDR1 and CDR2 (germline): SGDLS, YYNGEE. Trimming removed 2 bases from V and 8 bases from J, with 5 bases in between. The CDR3 nucleotides read TGTGCCAGCAGCGTGTCGGATTCACCCCTCCACTTT. Amino acids: CASSVSDSPLHF.

The genes are TRBV20-1 and TRBJ2-1; the D gene is possibly TRBD2 (5 bases). This CDR3 contains 11 residues. V lost 6 bases and J lost 9, with 12 bases in between. Germline CDR1 and CDR2: DFQATT and SNEGSKA (reference sequence). This CDR3 reads CSATLVTEQFF. CDR3 nucleotides: TGCAGTGCCACACTAGTTACTGAGCAGTTCTTC.

The chain joins TRBV4-1 to TRBJ2-2; 10 nucleotides agree with TRBD1. This CDR3 comprises 16 residues. The J segment lost 4 bases and the V segment lost 4 bases, leaving 6 bases of the junction unmatched. Per the germline V gene, CDR1 is MGHRA and CDR2 is YSYEKL. The CDR3 is CASSRRTGGSTGELFF. CDR3 DNA sequence: TGCGCCAGCAGCCGCCGGACAGGGGGGTCCACCGGGGAGCTGTTTTTT.

This clonotype appeared a few times. The chain uses TRBV7-9 and TRBJ1-5; TRBD1 is a possible D gene (5 bases). V lost 5 bases, J lost 7 bases, and 15 bases lay in between. The CDR3 has 14 amino acids. Looked up from germline, CDR1 is SEHNR and CDR2 is FQNEAQ (reference sequence). Written as DNA, the CDR3 is TGTGCCAGCAGCCCCGCCTCCGGGGGGCAGCCCCAGCATTTT. The encoded protein is CASSPASGGQPQHF.

The CDR3 DNA follows: TGTGCCAGCAGTGACAGGAGGACCTACGAGCAGTACTTC. It encodes CASSDRRTYEQYF. This sequence joins TRBV2 and TRBJ2-7; D perhaps matches TRBD2 (5 bases). CDR1 and CDR2 (germline): SNHLY, FYNNEI. With 3 bases removed from V and 2 bases from J, the gap between germline ends came to 8 bases. This CDR3 is 13 amino acids long.

The chain is built from TRBV5-6 and TRBJ1-2; possibly TRBD1 for D (6 bases). The CDR3 is 14 amino acids. V shed 3 bases and J shed 6 bases, with 15 bases lying between them. Germline V CDR1 and CDR2: SGHDT, YYEEEE. In nucleotides, the CDR3 is TGTGCCAGCAGCTCTACAGGGAAGTTTCATGGCTACACCTTC. Translated: CASSSTGKFHGYTF.

This clonotype appeared many times. This chain joins TRBV19 and TRBJ1-5, with D possibly TRBD1 on 6 matching bases. V dropped 3 bases and J dropped 7 bases, with 16 bases sitting between them. The CDR3 runs 15 residues. CDR1 is LNHDA and CDR2 is SQIVND in the germline V gene (reference sequence). The CDR3 loop is CASSMGYRGQQPQHF. CDR3 sequence (DNA): TGTGCCAGTAGTATGGGGTACCGGGGGCAACAGCCCCAGCATTTT.

This clonotype was seen a few times. The genes are TRBV19 and TRBJ2-1; no clear D gene. Germline values: CDR1 LNHDA, CDR2 SQIVND (reference sequence). Trimming took 5 bases from V and 4 from J, leaving 9 bases between them. This CDR3 contains 13 residues. This CDR3 is CASSETSYNEQFF. CDR3 sequence (DNA): TGTGCCAGTAGTGAAACCTCTTACAATGAGCAGTTCTTC.

In this sample, this clonotype turned up a few times. The CDR3 nucleotides are TGTGCCAGCAGTTTAAGAGGTGGGAGAAAGCAGTTCTTC. It specifies CASSLRGGRKQFF. This chain uses TRBV12-3 or TRBV12-4 with TRBJ2-1, with a tentative D call TRBD2 (5 bases). This CDR3 is built from 13 residues. V was cut by 2 bases and J by 11 bases, with 13 bases left in between.

This clonotype was counted many times. This chain links TRBV5-4 with TRBJ1-5, with 12 bases identical to TRBD1. V shed 4 bases and J 4 bases; nucleotides not matched to a gene: 6. Per germline, CDR1 SGHNT and CDR2 YYREEE (reference sequence). The CDR3 extends over 16 amino acids. The CDR3 is CASSNRDRGLNQPQHF. The CDR3 DNA sequence: TGTGCCAGCAGCAACCGGGACAGGGGGCTTAATCAGCCCCAGCATTTT.

In this sample, this clonotype turned up many times. This chain uses TRBV27 with TRBJ1-4; weak D call: TRBD1 (5 bases). The CDR3 sequence is 14 residues long. The V end was cut by 3 bases, the J end by 4 bases, with 9 bases between. Germline-derived CDR1 and CDR2 are MNHEY and SMNVEV (reference sequence). The CDR3 DNA follows: TGTGCCAGCAGTTTGAGGGGAGGTAATGAAAAACTGTTTTTT. Amino acid sequence: CASSLRGGNEKLFF.

This clonotype has a count of ten or more. V usage is TRBV5-1 and J usage is TRBJ1-2; D uncertain. V lost 0 bases and J 7 bases, leaving 13 bases between the germline ends. The CDR3 covers 14 residues. Germline V gene sequence: CDR1 SGHRS, CDR2 YFSETQ. The DNA for the CDR3 is TGCGCCAGCAGCTTGGGTGCCAGCGGGATTGGCTACACCTTC. It yields the protein CASSLGASGIGYTF.

This clonotype was found many times. CDR3 amino acids: CASTLQGALTDTQYF. CDR3 sequence (DNA): TGTGCCAGTACCCTACAGGGGGCTTTGACAGATACGCAGTATTTT. The chain recombines TRBV19 with TRBJ2-3; 9 bases agree with TRBD1. CDR1 and CDR2 from the germline V gene are LNHDA and SQIVND (reference sequence). V dropped 7 bases and J dropped 3; count of bases not matched to a gene: 8. The CDR3 contains 15 residues.

This clonotype showed up just a few times. The chain couples TRBV20-1 to TRBJ1-5; 7 bases are a match to TRBD1. CDR3 length: 14 amino acids. Germline lookup yields CDR1 DFQATT and CDR2 SNEGSKA (reference sequence). V was pared by 5 bases and J by 4 bases, with 8 bases of the junction left unmatched. Here the CDR3 DNA reads TGCAGTGCTTTAATGACAGGGCCTAATCAGCCCCAGCATTTT. This translates into CSALMTGPNQPQHF.

There are many counts of this clonotype. The chain uses TRBV4-1 and TRBJ2-6; 8 nucleotides line up with TRBD1. The CDR3 sequence is 18 residues long. The V gene's germline CDR1 is MGHRA and CDR2 YSYEKL. J gave up 2 bases and V 4 bases, and 10 bases lay outside the gene matches. The CDR3 loop is CASSLWTGLTTGANVLTF. CDR3 nucleotide sequence: TGCGCCAGCAGCCTCTGGACAGGGTTGACGACTGGGGCCAACGTCCTGACTTTC.

The genes are TRBV12-3 or TRBV12-4 and TRBJ1-1, with TRBD1 identical over 7 bases. With 3 bases clipped from V and 5 bases from J, the junction kept 6 bases outside the gene matches. The CDR3 spans 14 residues. As DNA, the CDR3 is TGTGCCAGCAGTTTCCACAGGGGAAGGACTGAAGCTTTCTTT. Residues: CASSFHRGRTEAFF.

This sequence joins TRBV24-1 and TRBJ2-2; D is unclear. V was pared by 0 bases and J by 0 bases, with 7 bases between. The CDR3 contains 16 residues. Germline loops: CDR1 KGHDR, CDR2 SFDVKD. The CDR3 loop reads CATSDLQNTNTGELFF. The CDR3 nucleotides are TGTGCCACCAGTGATTTGCAAAATACGAACACCGGGGAGCTGTTTTTT.